These 13 T cell receptor beta chains share one sample of origin, sequenced in a study of a mutant IDH1 vaccine in newly diagnosed glioma. Specified time point: week 11, during vaccination. The study gave 300 ug of mutant IDH1 20-mer peptide per vaccine dose, with topical imiquimod. Antigen specificity for these receptors is unknown. The protocol was immunoSEQ multiplex PCR, while the TCRdb copy is restricted to in-frame clones and leaves out a portion. The repertoire consists of 110,000 or so clones, with roughly 90% occurring once and the leading ten covering roughly 0.65%. The sequences come from PBMCs, collected from a glioma patient whose treatment included an IDH1 peptide vaccine. The receptors here all came from a woman in her fifties or sixties with glioma.

The rearrangement joins TRBV27 to TRBJ2-5; TRBD2 is a possible D gene (5 bases). The DNA end is a closer match to TRBJ2-7, so the J assignment may be wrong. The germline CDR1 and CDR2 sequences are MNHEY and SMNVEV (reference sequence). The CDR3 is 14 residues long. The CDR3 DNA sequence: TGTGCCACCAAGCGTAGCGACCGATCCTACGAGCAGTACTTC. Translation: CATKRSDRSYEQYF.

This sequence joins TRBV5-5 and TRBJ2-3; D gene ambiguous. The CDR3 is 13 residues long. V was shortened by 6 bases and J by 6 bases, with 14 bases between the two germline ends. The V gene's germline CDR1 is SGHKS and CDR2 YYEKEE (reference sequence). The CDR3 here is CASTASWVDTQYF. The CDR3 region has the DNA TGTGCCAGCACCGCCAGTTGGGTGGATACGCAGTATTTT.

The chain has TRBV11-3 and TRBJ2-7, with a weak D call TRBD1 (6 bases). CDR1 and CDR2 from the germline V gene are SGHNT and YENEEA. Trimming shortened V by 0 bases and J by 3 bases, and 6 bases separated the two germline ends. The CDR3 contains 13 residues. CDR3 protein: CASSLEDSYEQYF. The CDR3 bases are TGTGCCAGCAGCTTAGAGGACAGCTACGAGCAGTACTTC. Variable domain in full (rest from reference TRBV11-3 and TRBJ2-7): EAGVVQSPRYKIIEKKQPVAFWCNPISGHNTLYWYLQNLGQGPELLIRYENEEAVDDSQLPKDRFSAERLKGVDSTLKIQPAELGDSAVYLCASSLEDSYEQYFGPGTRLTVT.

V is TRBV9 and J is TRBJ2-7; D remains ambiguous. Germline CDR1 is SGDLS and CDR2 is YYNGEE. The CDR3 runs 11 residues. V gave up 4 bases and J gave up 3 bases, with 5 bases separating them. CDR3 DNA sequence: TGTGCCAGCAGCCAAGACTACGAGCAGTACTTC. Encoded protein: CASSQDYEQYF.

The J gene is TRBJ1-4, the V gene TRBV11-1, with D hard to call. Germline CDR1 and CDR2: SGHAT and FQDESV (reference sequence). V was clipped by 5 bases and J by 5 bases, with 9 bases between them. The CDR3 extends over 13 amino acids. The CDR3, as DNA: TGTGCCAGCAGCCAAGCAGGAAATGAAAAACTGTTTTTT. Translated, it gives CASSQAGNEKLFF.

This chain uses TRBV7-9 with TRBJ2-1, with D possibly being TRBD2 (6 bases). Germline CDR1 reads SEHNR; CDR2 reads FQNEAQ (reference sequence). V was pared by 3 bases and J by 8 bases, with 17 bases between. The CDR3 loop spans 15 amino acids. In DNA, the CDR3 is TGTGCCAGCAGCTTGAGAAGCGGGCAGATAGATGAGCAGTTCTTC. Its protein is CASSLRSGQIDEQFF. Supplemented by reference TRBV7-9 and TRBJ2-1, the full variable domain reads DTGVSQNPRHKITKRGQNVTFRCDPISEHNRLYWYRQTLGQGPEFLTYFQNEAQLEKSRLLSDRFSAERPKGSFSTLEIQRTEQGDSAMYLCASSLRSGQIDEQFFGPGTRLTVL.

The chain employs TRBV7-9 and TRBJ2-7; D unclear. The V and J ends lost 1 base and 0 bases respectively, with 7 bases between them. Germline V gene data show CDR1 as SEHNR and CDR2 as FQNEAQ (reference sequence). This CDR3 comprises 14 residues. The CDR3 spells CASSLVASSYEQYF. The CDR3 DNA is TGTGCCAGCAGCTTAGTCGCATCCTCCTACGAGCAGTACTTC. The full variable domain, with the rest looked up from reference TRBV7-9 and TRBJ2-7, is DTGVSQNPRHKITKRGQNVTFRCDPISEHNRLYWYRQTLGQGPEFLTYFQNEAQLEKSRLLSDRFSAERPKGSFSTLEIQRTEQGDSAMYLCASSLVASSYEQYFGPGTRLTVT.

This chain uses TRBV4-1 with TRBJ1-1; tentative D call: TRBD1 (5 bases). CDR3 length: 14 residues. In germline, CDR1 is MGHRA, CDR2 YSYEKL. V was shortened by 2 bases and J by 1 base, with 8 bases between the two germline ends. CDR3: CASSQQGENTEAFF. The CDR3 region has the DNA TGCGCCAGCAGCCAACAGGGAGAGAACACTGAAGCTTTCTTT.

The chain couples TRBV11-3 to TRBJ2-2; D is possibly TRBD2 (6 bases). The V gene's germline CDR1 is SGHNT and CDR2 YENEEA. The CDR3 totals 15 residues. Trimming removed 6 bases from V and 6 bases from J, with 17 bases in between. The CDR3 DNA is TGTGCCAGCAGTACTAGACAGTCGGGGGCCGGGGAGCTGTTTTTT. Residues: CASSTRQSGAGELFF. The entire variable domain, with the rest obtained from reference TRBV11-3 and TRBJ2-2, is as follows: EAGVVQSPRYKIIEKKQPVAFWCNPISGHNTLYWYLQNLGQGPELLIRYENEEAVDDSQLPKDRFSAERLKGVDSTLKIQPAELGDSAVYLCASSTRQSGAGELFFGEGSRLTVL.

This chain joins TRBV28 and TRBJ2-1; D possibly corresponds to TRBD2 (5 bases). Trimming removed 6 bases at V and 0 bases at J, with 15 bases between. CDR1 MDHEN and CDR2 SYDVKM come from the germline V gene. CDR3 length equals 16 residues. The CDR3 bases are TGTGCCAGCAGCTCCCCAGCGGAGAGCTCCTACAATGAGCAGTTCTTC. It specifies CASSSPAESSYNEQFF.

The chain has TRBV5-1 and TRBJ2-7; 11 nucleotides align to TRBD1. V shed 0 bases and J 0 bases; nucleotides not matched to a gene: 5. This CDR3 is 17 amino acids long. Per germline, CDR1 SGHRS and CDR2 YFSETQ. This CDR3 reads CASSLEAGTGGSYEQYF. CDR3 in DNA: TGCGCCAGCAGCTTGGAGGCGGGGACAGGGGGCTCCTACGAGCAGTACTTC.

The chain employs TRBV19 and TRBJ2-1, with D hard to call. The CDR3 consists of 13 residues. CDR1 is LNHDA, CDR2 SQIVND, per germline (reference sequence). Trimming removed 1 base from V and 8 bases from J, with 9 bases in between. CDR3 in amino acids: CASSIAVPDEQFF. CDR3 bases: TGTGCCAGTAGTATAGCGGTACCCGATGAGCAGTTCTTC.

This chain joins TRBV28 and TRBJ1-2; tentative D call: TRBD1 (6 bases). This CDR3 comprises 13 residues. Germline V gives CDR1 MDHEN, CDR2 SYDVKM. The germline V and J ends were trimmed by 1 base and 6 bases, with 9 bases remaining between them. CDR3 coding DNA: TGTGCCAGCAGTTTATTTCCAGGGGATGGCTACACCTTC. Its translation: CASSLFPGDGYTF.